This T cell receptor beta chain was profiled in a study of patients and donors after allogeneic stem cell transplantation. In TCRdb, the RT-PCR reads were re-called with MiXCR into one record per CDR3 protein. Counted here are fewer than 500,000 distinct CDR3 sequences, 16% occurring once; the ten biggest clones make up roughly 7.2%. Trimming at V came to 3 bases and at J to 6 bases, leaving 4 bases not matched to a gene. The CDR3 loop spans 13 amino acids. Germline V gene data show CDR1 as SGHVS and CDR2 as FQNEAQ. The chain has TRBV7-8 and TRBJ1-2; 7 nucleotides match TRBD1. This TCR derives from a human donor who was either an allogeneic HSCT recipient or a stem cell or donor lymphocyte infusion donor (not recorded which). It is not recorded whose cells these are; they may come from a transplant donor. Sequenced input: blood, either unsorted or a sorted T cell fraction (not recorded which). DNA of the CDR3: TGTGCCAGCAGCTTTCGACAGGGTGATGGCTACACCTTC. This gives the protein CASSFRQGDGYTF.